These 2 T cell receptor beta chains share one sample of origin, sequenced in a study of shared clonotypes between healthy human individuals. TCRdb keeps only in-frame clones here, not all; method: immunoSEQ multiplex PCR. The sample lists 1.6 million or so clones, around 97% occurring once. The sample taken for sequencing was naive CD4+ T cells sorted from blood. The sample's subset: CD45RA+ positively selected. The receptors originated from a man under 40 in good health.

This chain links TRBV14 with TRBJ2-1; D remains unclear. The ends were cut back, 0 bases at V and 12 bases at J, with 21 bases in the middle. Per germline, CDR1 SGHDN and CDR2 FVKESK. The CDR3 loop spans 16 amino acids. The CDR3 here is CASSQDWVDAGGGQFF. The CDR3, as DNA: TGTGCCAGCAGCCAAGACTGGGTAGATGCAGGCGGTGGGCAGTTCTTC. Complete variable domain (other parts from reference TRBV14 and TRBJ2-1): EAGVTQFPSHSVIEKGQTVTLRCDPISGHDNLYWYRRVMGKEIKFLLHFVKESKQDESGMPNNRFLAERTGGTYSTLKVQPAELEDSGVYFCASSQDWVDAGGGQFFGPGTRLTVL.

This chain uses TRBV13 with TRBJ2-7; tentatively, D is TRBD2 (6 bases). V gave up 5 bases and J gave up 5 bases, with 22 bases separating them. The V gene's germline CDR1 is PRHDT and CDR2 FYEKMQ (reference sequence). This CDR3 is 16 amino acids long. The DNA for the CDR3 is TGTGCCAGCAGCGTGGGCCTGCTAGCGAACCGGGACGAGCAGTACTTC. Translation: CASSVGLLANRDEQYF.